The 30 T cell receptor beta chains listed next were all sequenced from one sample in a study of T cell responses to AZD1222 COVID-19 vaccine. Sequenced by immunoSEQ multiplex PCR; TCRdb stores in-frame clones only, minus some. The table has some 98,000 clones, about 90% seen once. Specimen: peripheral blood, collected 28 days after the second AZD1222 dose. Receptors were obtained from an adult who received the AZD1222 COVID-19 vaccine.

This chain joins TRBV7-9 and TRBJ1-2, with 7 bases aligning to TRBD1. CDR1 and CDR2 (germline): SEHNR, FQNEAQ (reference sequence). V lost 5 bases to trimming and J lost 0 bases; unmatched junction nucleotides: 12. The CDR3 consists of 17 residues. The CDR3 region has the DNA TGTGCCAGCAGCGGGAACAGGGGACGAAAAGCTAACTATGGCTACACCTTC. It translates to CASSGNRGRKANYGYTF.

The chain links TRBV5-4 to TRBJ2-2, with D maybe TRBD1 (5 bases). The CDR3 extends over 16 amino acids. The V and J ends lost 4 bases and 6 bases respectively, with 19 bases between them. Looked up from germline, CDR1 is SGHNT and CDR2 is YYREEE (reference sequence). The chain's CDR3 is CASSRSTRQGSGELFF. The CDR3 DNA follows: TGTGCCAGCAGCCGCAGTACCCGTCAGGGTTCCGGGGAGCTGTTTTTT.

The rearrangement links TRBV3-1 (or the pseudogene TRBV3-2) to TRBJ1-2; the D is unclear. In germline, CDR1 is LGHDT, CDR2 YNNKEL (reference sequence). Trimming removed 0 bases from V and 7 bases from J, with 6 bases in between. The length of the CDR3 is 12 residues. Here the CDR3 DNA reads TGTGCCAGCAGCCAAGAGGACTCTGGCTACACCTTC. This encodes CASSQEDSGYTF.

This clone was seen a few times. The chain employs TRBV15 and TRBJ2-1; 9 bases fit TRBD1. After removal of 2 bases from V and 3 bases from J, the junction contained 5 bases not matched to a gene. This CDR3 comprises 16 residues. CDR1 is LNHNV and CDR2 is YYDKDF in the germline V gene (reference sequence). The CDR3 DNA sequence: TGTGCCACCAGCAGACACGCGGGACAGGGCTACAATGAGCAGTTCTTC. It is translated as CATSRHAGQGYNEQFF.

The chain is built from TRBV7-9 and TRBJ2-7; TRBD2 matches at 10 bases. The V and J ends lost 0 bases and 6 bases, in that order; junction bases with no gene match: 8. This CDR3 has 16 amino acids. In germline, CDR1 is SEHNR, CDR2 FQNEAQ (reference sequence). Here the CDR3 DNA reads TGTGCCAGCAGCTTAGCTGGGCTAGCGGGAGCCGGCGAGCAGTACTTC. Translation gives CASSLAGLAGAGEQYF.

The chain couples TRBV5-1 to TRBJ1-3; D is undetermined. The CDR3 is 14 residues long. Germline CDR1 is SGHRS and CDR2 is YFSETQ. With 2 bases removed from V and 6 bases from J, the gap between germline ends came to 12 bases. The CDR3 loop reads CASSFNGRENTIYF. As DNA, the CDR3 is TGCGCCAGCAGCTTTAATGGGAGGGAAAACACCATATATTTT.

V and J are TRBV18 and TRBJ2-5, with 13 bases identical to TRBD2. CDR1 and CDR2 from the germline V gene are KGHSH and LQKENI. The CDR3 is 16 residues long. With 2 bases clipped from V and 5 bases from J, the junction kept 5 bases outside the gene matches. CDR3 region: CASSPGLAGAGETQYF. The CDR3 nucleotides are TGTGCCAGCTCACCAGGACTAGCGGGAGCCGGGGAGACCCAGTACTTC.

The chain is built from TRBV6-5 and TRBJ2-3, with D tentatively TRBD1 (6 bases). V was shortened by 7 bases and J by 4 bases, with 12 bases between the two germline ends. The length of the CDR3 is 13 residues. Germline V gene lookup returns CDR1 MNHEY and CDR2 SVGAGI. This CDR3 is CASIKGDADTQYF. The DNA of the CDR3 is TGTGCCAGCATAAAGGGGGACGCAGATACGCAGTATTTT.

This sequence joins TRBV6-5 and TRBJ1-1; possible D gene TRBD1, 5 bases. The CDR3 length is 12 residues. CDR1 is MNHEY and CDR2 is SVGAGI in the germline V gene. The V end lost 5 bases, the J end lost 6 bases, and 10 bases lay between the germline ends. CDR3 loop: CASSPLGAEAFF. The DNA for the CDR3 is TGTGCCAGCAGTCCCCTGGGGGCTGAAGCTTTCTTT.

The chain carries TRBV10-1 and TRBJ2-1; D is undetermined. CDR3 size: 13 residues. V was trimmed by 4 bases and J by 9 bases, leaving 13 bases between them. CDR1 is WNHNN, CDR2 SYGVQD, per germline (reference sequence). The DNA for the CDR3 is TGCGCCAGCAGTGTAGATAGATACGGTGAGCAGTTCTTC. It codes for CASSVDRYGEQFF.

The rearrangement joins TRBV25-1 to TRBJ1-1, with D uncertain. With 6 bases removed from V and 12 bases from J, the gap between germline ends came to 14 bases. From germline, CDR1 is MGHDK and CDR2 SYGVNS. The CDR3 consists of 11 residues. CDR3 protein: CASRGGIPTFF. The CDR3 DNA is TGTGCCAGCAGGGGCGGCATACCAACTTTCTTT.

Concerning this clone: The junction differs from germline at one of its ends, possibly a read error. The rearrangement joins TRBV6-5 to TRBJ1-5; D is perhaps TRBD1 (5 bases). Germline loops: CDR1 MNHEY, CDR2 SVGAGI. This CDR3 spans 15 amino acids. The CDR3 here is CATSWGTSSNQPQHF. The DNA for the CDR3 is TGTGCCACCAGTTGGGGGACGTCTAGCAATCAGCCCCAGCATTTT.

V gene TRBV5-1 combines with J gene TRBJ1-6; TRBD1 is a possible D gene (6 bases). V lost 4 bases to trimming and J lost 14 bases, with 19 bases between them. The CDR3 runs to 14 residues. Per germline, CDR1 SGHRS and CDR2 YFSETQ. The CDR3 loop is CASSAERQDKTLHF. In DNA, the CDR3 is TGCGCCAGCAGCGCAGAAAGACAGGATAAAACCCTCCACTTT.

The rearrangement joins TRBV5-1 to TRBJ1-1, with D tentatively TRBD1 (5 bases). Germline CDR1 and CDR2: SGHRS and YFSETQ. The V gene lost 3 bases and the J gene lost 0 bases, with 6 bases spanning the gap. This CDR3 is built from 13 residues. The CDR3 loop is CASSSTVNTEAFF. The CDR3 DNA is TGCGCCAGCAGCTCGACAGTGAACACTGAAGCTTTCTTT.

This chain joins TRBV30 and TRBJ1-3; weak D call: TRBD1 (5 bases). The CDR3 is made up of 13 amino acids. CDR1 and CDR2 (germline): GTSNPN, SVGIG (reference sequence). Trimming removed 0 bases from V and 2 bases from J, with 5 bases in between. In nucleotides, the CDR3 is TGTGCCTGGAGTGTGGGGGCTGGAAACACCATATATTTT. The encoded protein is CAWSVGAGNTIYF.

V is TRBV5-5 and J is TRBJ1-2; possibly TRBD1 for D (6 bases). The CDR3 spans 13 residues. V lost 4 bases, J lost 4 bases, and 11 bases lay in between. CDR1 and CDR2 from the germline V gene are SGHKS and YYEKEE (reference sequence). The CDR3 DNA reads TGTGCCAGCAGCACGGACAGTCTCTATGGCTACACCTTC. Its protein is CASSTDSLYGYTF.

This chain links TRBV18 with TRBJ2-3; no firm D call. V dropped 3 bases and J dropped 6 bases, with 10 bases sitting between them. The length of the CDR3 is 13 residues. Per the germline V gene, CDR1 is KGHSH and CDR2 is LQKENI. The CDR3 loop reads CASSPPVGDTQYF. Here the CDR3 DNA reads TGTGCCAGCTCACCGCCCGTCGGTGATACGCAGTATTTT.

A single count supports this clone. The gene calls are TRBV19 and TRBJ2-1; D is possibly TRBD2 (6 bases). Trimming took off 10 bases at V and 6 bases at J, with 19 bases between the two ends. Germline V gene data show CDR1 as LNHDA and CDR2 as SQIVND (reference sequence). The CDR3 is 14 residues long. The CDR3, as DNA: TGTGCCACACTCTCCACTAGCAACCGCAATGAGCAGTTCTTC. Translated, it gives CATLSTSNRNEQFF.

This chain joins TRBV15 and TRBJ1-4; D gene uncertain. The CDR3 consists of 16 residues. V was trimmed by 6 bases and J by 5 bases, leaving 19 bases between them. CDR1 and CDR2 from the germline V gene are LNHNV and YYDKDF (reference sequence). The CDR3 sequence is CATSKTKQWMNEKLFF. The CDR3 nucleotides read TGTGCCACCAGTAAAACAAAGCAGTGGATGAATGAAAAACTGTTTTTT.

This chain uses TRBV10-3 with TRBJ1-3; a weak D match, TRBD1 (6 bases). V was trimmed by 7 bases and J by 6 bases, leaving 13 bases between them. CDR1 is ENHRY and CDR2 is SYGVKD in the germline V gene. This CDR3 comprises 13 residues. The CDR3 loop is CAITGQGLNTIYF. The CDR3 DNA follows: TGTGCCATCACCGGTCAGGGGCTAAACACCATATATTTT.

CDR3 residues: CASSEKQGSNQPQHF. In DNA form, the CDR3 reads TGTGCCAGCAGTGAGAAACAGGGTAGCAATCAGCCCCAGCATTTT. The chain uses TRBV6-1 and TRBJ1-5, with a possible D match to TRBD1 (6 bases). CDR1 is MNHNS and CDR2 is SASEGT in the germline V gene. The CDR3 length is 15 residues. The V end was cut by 3 bases, the J end by 0 bases, with 9 bases between.

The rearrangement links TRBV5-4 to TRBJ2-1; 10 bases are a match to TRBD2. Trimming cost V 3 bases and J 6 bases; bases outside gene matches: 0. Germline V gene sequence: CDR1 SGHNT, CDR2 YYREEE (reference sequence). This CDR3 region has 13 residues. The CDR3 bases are TGTGCCAGCAGCTCTAGCGGGAGCAATGAGCAGTTCTTC. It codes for CASSSSGSNEQFF.

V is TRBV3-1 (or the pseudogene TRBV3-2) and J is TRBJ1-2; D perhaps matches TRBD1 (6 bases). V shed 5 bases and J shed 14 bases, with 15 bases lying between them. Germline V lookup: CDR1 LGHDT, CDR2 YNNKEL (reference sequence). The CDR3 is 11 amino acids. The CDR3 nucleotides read TGTGCCAGCAGCGAAGCAGGGGCTCTAACCTTC. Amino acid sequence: CASSEAGALTF.

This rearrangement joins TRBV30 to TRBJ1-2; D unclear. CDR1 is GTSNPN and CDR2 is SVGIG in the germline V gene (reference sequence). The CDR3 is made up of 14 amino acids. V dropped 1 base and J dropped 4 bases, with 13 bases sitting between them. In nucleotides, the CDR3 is TGTGCCTGGAGTGAGGAAAGCTTCTTCTATGGCTACACCTTC. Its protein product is CAWSEESFFYGYTF.

CDR3 protein: CASSLSPANTEAFF. CDR3 sequence (DNA): TGCGCCAGCAGCTTGTCGCCGGCGAACACTGAAGCTTTCTTT. The chain joins TRBV5-1 to TRBJ1-1; D unresolved. V dropped 1 base and J dropped 1 base, with 8 bases sitting between them. This CDR3 has 14 residues. Germline V gives CDR1 SGHRS, CDR2 YFSETQ.

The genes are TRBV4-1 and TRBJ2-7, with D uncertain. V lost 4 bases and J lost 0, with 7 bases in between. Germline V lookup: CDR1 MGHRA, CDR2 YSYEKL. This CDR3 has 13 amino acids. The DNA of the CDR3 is TGCGCCAGCAGCCCAGCGCCCTCCTACGAGCAGTACTTC. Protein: CASSPAPSYEQYF.

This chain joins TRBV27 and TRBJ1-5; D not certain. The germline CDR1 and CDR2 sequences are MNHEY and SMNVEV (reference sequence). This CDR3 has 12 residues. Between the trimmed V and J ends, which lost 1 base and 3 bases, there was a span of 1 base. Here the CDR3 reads CASSLYNQPQHF. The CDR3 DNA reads TGTGCCAGCAGTTTATACAATCAGCCCCAGCATTTT.

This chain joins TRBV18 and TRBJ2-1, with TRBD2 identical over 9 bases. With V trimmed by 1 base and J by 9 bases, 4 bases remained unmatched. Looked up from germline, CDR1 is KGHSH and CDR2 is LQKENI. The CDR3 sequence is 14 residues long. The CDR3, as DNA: TGTGCCAGCTCACCACAGCGGGAGGCTAGTGAGCAGTTCTTC. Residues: CASSPQREASEQFF.

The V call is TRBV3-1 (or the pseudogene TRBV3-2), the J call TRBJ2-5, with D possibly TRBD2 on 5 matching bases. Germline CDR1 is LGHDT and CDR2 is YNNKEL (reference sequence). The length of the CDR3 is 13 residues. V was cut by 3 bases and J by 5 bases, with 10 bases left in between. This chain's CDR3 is CASSHGDLETQYF. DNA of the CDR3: TGTGCCAGCAGCCACGGGGATTTGGAGACCCAGTACTTC.

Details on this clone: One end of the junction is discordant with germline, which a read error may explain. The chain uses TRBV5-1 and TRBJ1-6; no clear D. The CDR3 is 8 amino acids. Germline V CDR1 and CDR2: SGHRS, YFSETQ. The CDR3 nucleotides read TGCGCCAGCAGCCCCCACCACTTT. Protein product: CASSPHHF. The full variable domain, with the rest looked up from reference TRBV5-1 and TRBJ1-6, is KAGVTQTPRYLIKTRGQQVTLSCSPISGHRSVSWYQQTPGQGLQFLFEYFSETQRNKGNFPGRFSGRQFSNSRSEMNVSTLELGDSALYLCASSPHHFGNGTRLTVT.